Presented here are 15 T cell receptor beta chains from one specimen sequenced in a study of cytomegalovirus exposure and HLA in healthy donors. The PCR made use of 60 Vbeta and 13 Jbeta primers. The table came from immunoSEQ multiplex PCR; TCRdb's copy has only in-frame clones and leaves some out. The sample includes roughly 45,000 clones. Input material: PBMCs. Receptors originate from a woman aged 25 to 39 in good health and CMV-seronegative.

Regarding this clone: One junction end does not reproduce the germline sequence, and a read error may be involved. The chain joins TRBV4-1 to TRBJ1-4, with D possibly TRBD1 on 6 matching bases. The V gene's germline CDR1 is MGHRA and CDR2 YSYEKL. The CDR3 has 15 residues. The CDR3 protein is CASSQDRGTHEKLFF. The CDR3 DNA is TGCGCCAGCAGCCAAGACAGGGGAACTCATGAAAAACTGTTTTTT.

CDR3 nucleotides: TGTGCCAGCAGTGCCGGACGGGGATTTTCTTGGCAGCCCCAGCATTTT. Amino acid sequence: CASSAGRGFSWQPQHF. This chain connects TRBV2 to TRBJ1-5, with D hard to call. V was clipped by 4 bases and J by 7 bases, with 20 bases between them. Germline values: CDR1 SNHLY, CDR2 FYNNEI. This CDR3 region has 16 residues. Full variable domain (remainder filled in from reference TRBV2 and TRBJ1-5): EPEVTQTPSHQVTQMGQEVILRCVPISNHLYFYWYRQILGQKVEFLVSFYNNEISEKSEIFDDQFSVERPDGSNFTLKIRSTKLEDSAMYFCASSAGRGFSWQPQHFGDGTRLSIL.

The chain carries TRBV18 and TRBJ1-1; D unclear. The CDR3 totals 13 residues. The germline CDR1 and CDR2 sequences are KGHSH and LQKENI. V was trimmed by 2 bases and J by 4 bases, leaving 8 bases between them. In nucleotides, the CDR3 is TGTGCCAGCTCACCAATCACAATCACTGAAGCTTTCTTT. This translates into CASSPITITEAFF.

The DNA of the CDR3 is TGTGCCAGCAGCTCCACGCGGACAACCTATGGCTACACCTTC. Its translation: CASSSTRTTYGYTF. The chain combines TRBV5-4 with TRBJ1-2; possibly TRBD1 for D (5 bases). The CDR3 totals 14 residues. In germline, CDR1 is SGHNT, CDR2 YYREEE (reference sequence). The V and J ends lost 3 bases and 4 bases respectively, with 13 bases between them.

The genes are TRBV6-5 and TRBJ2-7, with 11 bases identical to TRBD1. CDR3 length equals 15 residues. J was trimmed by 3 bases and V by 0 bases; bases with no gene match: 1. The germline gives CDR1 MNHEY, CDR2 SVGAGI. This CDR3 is CASSYSGTGGYEQYF. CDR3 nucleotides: TGTGCCAGCAGTTACTCCGGGACAGGGGGCTACGAGCAGTACTTC.

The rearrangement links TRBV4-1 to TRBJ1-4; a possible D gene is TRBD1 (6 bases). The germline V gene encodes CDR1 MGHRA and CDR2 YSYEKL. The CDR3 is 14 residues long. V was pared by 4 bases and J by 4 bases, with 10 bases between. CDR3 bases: TGCGCCAGCAGCCCAGGACAGTATAATGAAAAACTGTTTTTT. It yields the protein CASSPGQYNEKLFF.

The CDR3: CASSLDLQRDTGELFF. DNA for the CDR3: TGCGCCAGCAGCTTGGATTTACAGCGGGACACCGGGGAGCTGTTTTTT. The chain links TRBV5-1 to TRBJ2-2; D is possibly TRBD2 (6 bases). V was cut by 0 bases and J by 3 bases, with 12 bases left in between. This CDR3 comprises 16 residues. Germline V gives CDR1 SGHRS, CDR2 YFSETQ.

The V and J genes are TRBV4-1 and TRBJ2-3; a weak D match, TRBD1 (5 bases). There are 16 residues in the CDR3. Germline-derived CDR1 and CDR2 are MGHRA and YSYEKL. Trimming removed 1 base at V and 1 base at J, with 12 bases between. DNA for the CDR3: TGCGCCAGCAGCCAAGCCCAGGGAAGGGGCACAGATACGCAGTATTTT. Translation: CASSQAQGRGTDTQYF.

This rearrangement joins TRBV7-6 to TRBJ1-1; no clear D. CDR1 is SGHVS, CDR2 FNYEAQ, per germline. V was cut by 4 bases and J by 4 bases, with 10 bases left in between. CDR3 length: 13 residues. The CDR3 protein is CASSSLGSTEAFF. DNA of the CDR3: TGTGCCAGCAGCTCACTAGGGAGCACTGAAGCTTTCTTT.

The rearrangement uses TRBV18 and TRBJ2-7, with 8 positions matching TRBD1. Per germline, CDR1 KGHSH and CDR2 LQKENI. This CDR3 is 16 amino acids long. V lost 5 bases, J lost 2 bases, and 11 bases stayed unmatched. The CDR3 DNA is TGTGCCAGCTCATCCTTGGGGACAGGCGGTCCCTACGAGCAGTACTTC. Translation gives CASSSLGTGGPYEQYF.

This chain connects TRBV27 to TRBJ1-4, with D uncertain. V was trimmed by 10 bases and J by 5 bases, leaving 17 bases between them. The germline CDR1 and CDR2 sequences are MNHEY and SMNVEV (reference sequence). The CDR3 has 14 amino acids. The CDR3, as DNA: TGTGCCAAAGAGACGCGACTCACAAATGAAAAACTGTTTTTT. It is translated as CAKETRLTNEKLFF.

CDR3: CASSPWAGKETQYF. The CDR3 region has the DNA TGTGCCAGCAGTCCTTGGGCGGGGAAAGAGACCCAGTACTTC. The V gene is TRBV27, the J gene TRBJ2-5; perhaps TRBD2 as D (6 bases). The V end lost 5 bases, the J end lost 3 bases, and 13 bases lay between the germline ends. The CDR3 has 14 amino acids. The germline V gene encodes CDR1 MNHEY and CDR2 SMNVEV (reference sequence).

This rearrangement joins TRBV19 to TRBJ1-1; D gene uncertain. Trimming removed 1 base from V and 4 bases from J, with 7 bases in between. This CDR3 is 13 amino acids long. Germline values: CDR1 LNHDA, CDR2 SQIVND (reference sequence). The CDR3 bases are TGTGCCAGTAGTATAGGGGCCCCCACTGAAGCTTTCTTT. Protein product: CASSIGAPTEAFF.

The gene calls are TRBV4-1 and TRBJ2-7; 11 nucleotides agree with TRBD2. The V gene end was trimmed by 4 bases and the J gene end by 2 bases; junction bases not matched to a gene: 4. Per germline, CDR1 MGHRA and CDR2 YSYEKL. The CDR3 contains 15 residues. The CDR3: CASSRELAGAYEQYF. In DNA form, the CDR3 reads TGCGCCAGCAGCCGGGAACTAGCGGGAGCCTACGAGCAGTACTTC.

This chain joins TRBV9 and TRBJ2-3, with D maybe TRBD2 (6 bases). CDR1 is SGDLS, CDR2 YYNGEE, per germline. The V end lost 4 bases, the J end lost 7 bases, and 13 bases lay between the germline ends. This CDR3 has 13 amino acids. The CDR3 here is CASSPGTYNTQYF. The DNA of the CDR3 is TGTGCCAGCAGCCCCGGGACTTACAATACGCAGTATTTT.